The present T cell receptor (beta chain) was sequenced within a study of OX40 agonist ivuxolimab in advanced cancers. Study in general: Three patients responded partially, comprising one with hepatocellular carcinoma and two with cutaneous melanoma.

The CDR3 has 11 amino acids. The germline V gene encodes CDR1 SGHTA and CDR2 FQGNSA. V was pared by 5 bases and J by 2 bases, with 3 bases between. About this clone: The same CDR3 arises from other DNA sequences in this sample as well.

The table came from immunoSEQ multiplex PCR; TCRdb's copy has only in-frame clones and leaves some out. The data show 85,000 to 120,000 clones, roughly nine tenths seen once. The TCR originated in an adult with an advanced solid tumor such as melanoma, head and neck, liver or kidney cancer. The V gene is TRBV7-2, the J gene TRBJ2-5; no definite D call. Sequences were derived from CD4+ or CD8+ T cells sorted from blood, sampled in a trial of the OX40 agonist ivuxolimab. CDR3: CASSPQETQYF. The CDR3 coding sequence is TGTGCCAGCAGCCCACAAGAGACCCAGTACTTC.